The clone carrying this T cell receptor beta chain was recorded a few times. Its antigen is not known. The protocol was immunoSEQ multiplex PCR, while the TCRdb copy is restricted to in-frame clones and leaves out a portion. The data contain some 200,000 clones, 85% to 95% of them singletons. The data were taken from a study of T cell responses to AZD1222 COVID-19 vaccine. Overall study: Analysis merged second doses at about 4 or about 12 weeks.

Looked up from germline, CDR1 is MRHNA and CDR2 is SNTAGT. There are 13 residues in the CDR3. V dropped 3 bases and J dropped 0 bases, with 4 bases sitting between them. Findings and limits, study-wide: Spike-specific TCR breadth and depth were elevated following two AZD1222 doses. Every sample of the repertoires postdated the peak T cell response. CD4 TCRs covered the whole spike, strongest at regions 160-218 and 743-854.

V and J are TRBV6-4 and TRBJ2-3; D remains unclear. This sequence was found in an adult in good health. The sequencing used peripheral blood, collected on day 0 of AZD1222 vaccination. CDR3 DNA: TGTGCCAGCAGTGAAGGGAGCACAGATACGCAGTATTTT. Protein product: CASSEGSTDTQYF.